This TCR beta chain was identified during a study of vaccination and CD4 T cells after COVID-19. The CDR3 length is 14 residues. Trimming left V 6 bases short and J 4 bases short, with 15 bases between. Per the germline V gene, CDR1 is SEHNR and CDR2 is FQNEAQ (reference sequence). This sample's treatment: roughly nine-day PBMC culture with coronavirus spike peptide pools or control peptides (ViraFEST assay). After expanding antigen-specific T cells with peptide pools, ViraFEST sequenced their TCRs. On day 3 and again on day 7, fresh IL-2 medium was used to replace half the medium. This clonotype has only a few counts. The antigen is not known. The Oncomine TCR Beta short-read assay sequenced DNA from cultured CD4+ T cells. Extraction of genomic DNA was performed on cultured CD4+ T cells. TCRdb reanalysed the PCR reads using MiXCR and keeps one entry per CDR3 protein. This sample has about 3,900 distinct CDR3 sequences, with over 15% found just once.

Input material: CD4+ T cells from blood, cultured in vitro. V and J are TRBV7-9 and TRBJ2-5, with a possible D match to TRBD1 (6 bases). The sequence was collected from a human donor who had recovered from COVID-19. The CDR3 is CASSLGQGSETQYF. CDR3 bases: TGTGCCAGCAGTCTTGGTCAGGGGTCAGAGACCCAGTACTTC. The whole variable domain, filled in from reference TRBV7-9 and TRBJ2-5, reads DTGVSQNPRHKITKRGQNVTFRCDPISEHNRLYWYRQTLGQGPEFLTYFQNEAQLEKSRLLSDRFSAERPKGSFSTLEIQRTEQGDSAMYLCASSLGQGSETQYFGPGTRLLVL.